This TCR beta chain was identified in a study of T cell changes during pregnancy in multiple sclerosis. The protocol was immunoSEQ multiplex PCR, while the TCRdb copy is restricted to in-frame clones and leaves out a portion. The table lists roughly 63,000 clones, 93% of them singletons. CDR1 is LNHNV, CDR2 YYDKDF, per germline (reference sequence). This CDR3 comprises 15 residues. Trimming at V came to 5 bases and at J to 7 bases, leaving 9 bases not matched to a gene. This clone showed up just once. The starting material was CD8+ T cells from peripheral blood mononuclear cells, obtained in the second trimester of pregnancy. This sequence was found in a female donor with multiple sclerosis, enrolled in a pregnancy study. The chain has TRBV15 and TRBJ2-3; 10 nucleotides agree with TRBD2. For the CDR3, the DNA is TGTGCCACCAGCTCTGGGGCTAGCGGGGGATATACGCAGTATTTT. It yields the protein CATSSGASGGYTQYF.